These 25 T cell receptor beta chains share one sample of origin, sequenced in a study of PD-1 blockade in classical Hodgkin lymphoma. TCRdb keeps only in-frame clones here, not all; method: immunoSEQ multiplex PCR. Of around 65,000 clones detected, about 87% appear once; the ten largest clones hold under 15%. There was relapse after autologous stem cell transplantation in every patient, and there was variation in brentuximab vedotin exposure. Material: peripheral blood mononuclear cells (PBMCs), obtained at baseline. These receptors were obtained from a human donor with classical Hodgkin lymphoma.

The V and J genes are TRBV7-9 and TRBJ1-1; D possibly corresponds to TRBD1 (5 bases). Germline V gene data show CDR1 as SEHNR and CDR2 as FQNEAQ (reference sequence). The CDR3 has 14 residues. Trimming stripped 5 bases from V and 7 bases from J, with 17 bases between. The CDR3 nucleotides read TGTGCCAGCAGCCGCGGGACCGGAGGACTTGAAGCTTTCTTT. Translation: CASSRGTGGLEAFF.

The chain combines TRBV5-5 with TRBJ2-5, with TRBD2 identical over 9 bases. Trimming took 5 bases from V and 5 from J; bases not matched to a gene: 7. The CDR3 covers 14 residues. Germline assignment: CDR1 SGHKS and CDR2 YYEKEE (reference sequence). CDR3 sequence reads: CASRAGLAYETQYF. CDR3 DNA: TGTGCCAGCAGGGCGGGACTAGCCTACGAGACCCAGTACTTC.

The chain links TRBV7-2 to TRBJ1-1; possibly TRBD1 for D (5 bases). The CDR3 spans 14 residues. V lost 4 bases, J lost 3 bases, and 12 bases lay in between. In germline, CDR1 is SGHTA, CDR2 FQGNSA. Here the CDR3 reads CASSYLIGDTEAFF. The CDR3 DNA follows: TGTGCCAGCAGCTACCTTATAGGGGACACTGAAGCTTTCTTT. Together with reference TRBV7-2 and TRBJ1-1, the CDR3 gives the full variable domain: GAGVSQSPSNKVTEKGKDVELRCDPISGHTALYWYRQSLGQGLEFLIYFQGNSAPDKSGLPSDRFSAERTGGSVSTLTIQRTQQEDSAVYLCASSYLIGDTEAFFGQGTRLTVV.

The chain links TRBV6-5 to TRBJ2-1, with D tentatively TRBD2 (6 bases). V was trimmed by 0 bases and J by 4 bases, leaving 10 bases between them. This CDR3 has 15 amino acids. Germline V gives CDR1 MNHEY, CDR2 SVGAGI. In DNA form, the CDR3 reads TGTGCCAGCAGTTACTCCTCGGGGACTTACAATGAGCAGTTCTTC. This sequence encodes CASSYSSGTYNEQFF.

The genes are TRBV6-1 and TRBJ2-3, with TRBD2 identical over 7 bases. V was clipped by 6 bases and J by 6 bases; unmatched bases: 9. The germline V gene has CDR1 MNHNS and CDR2 SASEGT. This CDR3 contains 14 residues. The CDR3 sequence: CASRAAGEADTQYF. CDR3 nucleotide sequence: TGTGCCAGCAGGGCTGCGGGGGAGGCTGATACGCAGTATTTT.

This chain joins TRBV7-2 and TRBJ2-5; 11 bases align to TRBD2. The germline V gene encodes CDR1 SGHTA and CDR2 FQGNSA. V shed 4 bases and J 1 base; nucleotides not matched to a gene: 11. The CDR3 contains 18 residues. CDR3 sequence reads: CASSSLGLAGGPQETQYF. CDR3 nucleotide sequence: TGTGCCAGCAGCTCCTTAGGGCTAGCGGGGGGACCCCAAGAGACCCAGTACTTC.

This clone was observed a single time. The chain recombines TRBV6-5 with TRBJ1-3; maybe TRBD1 (5 bases). V shed 1 base and J shed 0 bases, with 7 bases lying between them. The length of the CDR3 is 15 residues. The germline V gene encodes CDR1 MNHEY and CDR2 SVGAGI. The CDR3 DNA reads TGTGCCAGCAGTTACTGGGGCGTCTCTGGAAACACCATATATTTT. Residues: CASSYWGVSGNTIYF.

The chain has TRBV6-5 and TRBJ1-1; the match to TRBD1 covers 8 bases. The V segment lost 4 bases and the J segment 3 bases; nucleotides outside the gene matches: 4. The germline CDR1 and CDR2 sequences are MNHEY and SVGAGI. The CDR3 runs 14 residues. Written as DNA, the CDR3 is TGTGCCAGCAGTTGGACAGGGCGGGACACTGAAGCTTTCTTT. Its translation is CASSWTGRDTEAFF.

This chain uses TRBV29-1 with TRBJ2-7; D is ambiguous. Germline V lookup: CDR1 SQVTM, CDR2 ANQGSEA. The V end was cut by 3 bases, the J end by 2 bases, with 8 bases between. This CDR3 has 12 residues. The CDR3 reads CSVDHGPYEQYF. CDR3 bases: TGCAGCGTTGATCATGGACCCTACGAGCAGTACTTC.

V is TRBV7-9 and J is TRBJ1-2; D unclear. The germline V gene encodes CDR1 SEHNR and CDR2 FQNEAQ (reference sequence). This CDR3 is 12 amino acids long. V was pared by 1 base and J by 5 bases, with 5 bases between. CDR3: CASSLVAYGYTF. CDR3 in DNA: TGTGCCAGCAGCTTAGTAGCATATGGCTACACCTTC. The variable domain in full, with the rest retrieved from reference TRBV7-9 and TRBJ1-2, is DTGVSQNPRHKITKRGQNVTFRCDPISEHNRLYWYRQTLGQGPEFLTYFQNEAQLEKSRLLSDRFSAERPKGSFSTLEIQRTEQGDSAMYLCASSLVAYGYTFGSGTRLTVV.

The chain has TRBV6-5 and TRBJ2-3; D ambiguous. Germline V gene lookup returns CDR1 MNHEY and CDR2 SVGAGI. The CDR3 runs to 13 residues. V was shortened by 2 bases and J by 3 bases, with 6 bases between the two germline ends. The CDR3 protein is CASSYVGTDTQYF. The CDR3 DNA follows: TGTGCCAGCAGTTACGTTGGGACAGATACGCAGTATTTT.

The chain joins TRBV10-3 to TRBJ2-5, with 10 nucleotides matching TRBD1. From germline, CDR1 is ENHRY and CDR2 SYGVKD. V trimming: 3 bases; J trimming: 3 bases; junction bases outside the gene matches: 4. CDR3 length equals 15 residues. CDR3 residues: CAISDRDRGEETQYF. CDR3 DNA sequence: TGTGCCATCAGTGATCGGGACAGGGGTGAAGAGACCCAGTACTTC.

The gene calls are TRBV30 and TRBJ1-1; 9 nucleotides line up with TRBD1. This CDR3 comprises 14 residues. Germline assignment: CDR1 GTSNPN and CDR2 SVGIG (reference sequence). Losses at the gene ends were 0 bases for V and 6 bases for J; bases not matched to a gene: 5. CDR3 nucleotide sequence: TGTGCCTGGAGTGTAAGGGGGACAGGGTCTGAAGCTTTCTTT. Encoded protein: CAWSVRGTGSEAFF.

This sequence joins TRBV5-1 and TRBJ2-3; 7 positions match TRBD1. This CDR3 spans 12 amino acids. Trimming took 4 bases from V and 13 from J; bases not matched to a gene: 9. Germline CDR1 reads SGHRS; CDR2 reads YFSETQ. CDR3 sequence (DNA): TGCGCCAGCAGCACCGACAGGGAATCCGAGTATTTT. This codes for CASSTDRESEYF.

The chain recombines TRBV29-1 with TRBJ1-2, with D possibly TRBD1 on 6 matching bases. V was cut by 4 bases and J by 8 bases, with 17 bases left in between. CDR3 length equals 13 residues. Germline-derived CDR1 and CDR2 are SQVTM and ANQGSEA. The CDR3 here is CSVGTGPRNGYTF. CDR3 in DNA: TGCAGCGTTGGCACAGGGCCACGGAACGGCTACACCTTC.

This rearrangement joins TRBV11-2 to TRBJ1-1; D is unclear. In germline, CDR1 is SGHAT, CDR2 FQNNGV. This CDR3 is 15 amino acids long. Trimming removed 5 bases from V and 6 bases from J, with 19 bases in between. The CDR3 coding sequence is TGTGCCAGCAGCGACCCTCCTAGCAGGTTCCCTGAAGCTTTCTTT. This translates into CASSDPPSRFPEAFF.

Notes on this clone: Other DNA sequences within the sample encode an identical CDR3. The J gene is TRBJ2-7, the V gene TRBV5-6, with a tentative D call TRBD2 (5 bases). Germline lookup yields CDR1 SGHDT and CDR2 YYEEEE. V was trimmed by 0 bases and J by 3 bases, leaving 10 bases between them. The CDR3 consists of 14 residues. The CDR3 loop reads CASSLGGDFYEQYF. The DNA of the CDR3 is TGTGCCAGCAGCTTGGGGGGAGATTTCTACGAGCAGTACTTC. The full variable domain, with the rest looked up from reference TRBV5-6 and TRBJ2-7, is DAGVTQSPTHLIKTRGQQVTLRCSPKSGHDTVSWYQQALGQGPQFIFQYYEEEERQRGNFPDRFSGHQFPNYSSELNVNALLLGDSALYLCASSLGGDFYEQYFGPGTRLTVT.

As to this clone: The junction departs from germline at one end; a sequencing error may be responsible. The genes are TRBV29-1 and TRBJ2-2; D may match TRBD1 or TRBD2 (5 bases each). The CDR3 totals 14 residues. Germline V gene data show CDR1 as SQVTM and CDR2 as ANQGSEA. The CDR3 bases are TGCAGCGTTGGGGCCGCAGGGATTCACCGGGGAGCTGTTTTT. Translating it yields CSVGAAGIHRGAVF.

By share, this clone counts as medium-sized. CDR3 sequence: CASSLVFGYNEQFF. The CDR3 DNA reads TGTGCCAGCAGCTTAGTATTTGGCTACAATGAGCAGTTCTTC. V usage is TRBV7-2 and J usage is TRBJ2-1; D uncertain. The germline CDR1 and CDR2 sequences are SGHTA and FQGNSA. Trimming removed 1 base at V and 3 bases at J, with 7 bases between. The CDR3 is made up of 14 amino acids.

J is TRBJ2-2 and V is TRBV7-3; unclear D gene. The germline V and J ends were trimmed by 5 bases and 4 bases, with 11 bases remaining between them. The V gene's germline CDR1 is SGHTA and CDR2 FQGTGA. This CDR3 has 14 residues. The CDR3 loop is CASSPLTATGELFF. The CDR3 DNA is TGTGCCAGCAGCCCCCTCACTGCCACCGGGGAGCTGTTTTTT.

The V gene is TRBV7-8, the J gene TRBJ1-5; no firm D call. The ends were cut back, 1 base at V and 6 bases at J, with 19 bases in the middle. This CDR3 comprises 17 residues. The germline V gene encodes CDR1 SGHVS and CDR2 FQNEAQ. The CDR3 protein is CASSLGEGSRSPQPQHF. The CDR3 coding sequence is TGTGCCAGCAGCTTAGGTGAGGGCAGCCGGAGTCCTCAGCCCCAGCATTTT.

The V and J genes are TRBV7-2 and TRBJ2-7; 11 positions match TRBD2. Germline CDR1 SGHTA, CDR2 FQGNSA. CDR3 length equals 16 residues. Trimming took 1 base from V and 8 from J; bases not matched to a gene: 10. The CDR3 reads CASSLGLAGRISKQYF. CDR3 DNA: TGTGCCAGCAGCTTAGGACTAGCGGGGAGGATAAGTAAGCAGTACTTC.

V usage is TRBV27 and J usage is TRBJ1-1; 8 nucleotides align to TRBD1. This CDR3 spans 16 amino acids. Germline V gives CDR1 MNHEY, CDR2 SMNVEV (reference sequence). V lost 5 bases, J lost 4 bases, and 12 bases stayed unmatched. The CDR3 region has the DNA TGTGCCAGCAGTCCCGACCAGGGGGCAGGGAGCACTGAAGCTTTCTTT. Translation gives CASSPDQGAGSTEAFF.

The V gene is TRBV5-1, the J gene TRBJ1-1; 10 nucleotides agree with TRBD1. Trimming took 4 bases from V and 3 from J; bases not matched to a gene: 3. Germline CDR1 SGHRS, CDR2 YFSETQ. The CDR3 spans 14 residues. The chain's CDR3 is CASSKTGGYTEAFF. The CDR3 nucleotides are TGCGCCAGCAGCAAGACAGGGGGCTACACTGAAGCTTTCTTT. Together with reference TRBV5-1 and TRBJ1-1, the CDR3 gives the full variable domain: KAGVTQTPRYLIKTRGQQVTLSCSPISGHRSVSWYQQTPGQGLQFLFEYFSETQRNKGNFPGRFSGRQFSNSRSEMNVSTLELGDSALYLCASSKTGGYTEAFFGQGTRLTVV.

The rearrangement links TRBV7-9 to TRBJ2-1, with D perhaps TRBD1 or TRBD2 (6 bases each). The CDR3 is 16 residues long. The ends were cut back, 2 bases at V and 7 bases at J, with 18 bases in the middle. Germline V CDR1 and CDR2: SEHNR, FQNEAQ (reference sequence). The CDR3 is CASSLWVGGPLNEQFF. The CDR3 region has the DNA TGTGCCAGCAGCTTATGGGTCGGGGGCCCTTTGAATGAGCAGTTCTTC.